The 6 T cell receptor beta chains below were found in one sample sequenced in a study of T-cell memory formation after mild COVID-19. One entry per CDR3 protein, called by TCRdb with MiXCR from the 5' RACE reads. The data contain roughly 300,000 distinct CDR3 sequences, roughly 8% of them singletons. Sample: PBMCs or a T cell subset sorted from them (not recorded which). The receptors were sampled from a young man who had mild COVID-19 (a few samples of this study predate the infection). Cell type and time point are not known.

There are a few counts of this clonotype. The chain uses TRBV7-3 and TRBJ2-3; a weak D match, TRBD2 (6 bases). Looked up from germline, CDR1 is SGHTA and CDR2 is FQGTGA. The CDR3 spans 16 residues. Trimming cost V 5 bases and J 5 bases, with 20 bases left between them. This chain's CDR3 is CASSQHPKSGGDTQYF. The CDR3 DNA reads TGTGCCAGCAGCCAACACCCCAAGTCCGGGGGAGATACGCAGTATTTT.

This chain's CDR3 is CASSLDGQGGEKLFF. The CDR3, as DNA: TGCGCCAGCAGCTTGGATGGACAGGGTGGTGAAAAACTGTTTTTT. The chain is built from TRBV5-1 and TRBJ1-4; 8 nucleotides agree with TRBD1. CDR1 is SGHRS, CDR2 YFSETQ, per germline. V trimming: 0 bases; J trimming: 7 bases; junction bases outside the gene matches: 5. The CDR3 sequence is 15 residues long.

There are a few counts of this clonotype. This chain connects TRBV19 to TRBJ2-1; D is possibly TRBD1 or TRBD2 (5 bases each). CDR1 is LNHDA and CDR2 is SQIVND in the germline V gene (reference sequence). CDR3 length: 15 residues. Between the trimmed V and J ends, which lost 3 bases and 7 bases, there was a span of 16 bases. Written as DNA, the CDR3 is TGTGCCAGTAGTATCTCCAGGGAGAGAAGGAATGAGCAGTTCTTC. As protein: CASSISRERRNEQFF.

This clonotype was recorded a few times. The CDR3 sequence is CASSYTREGGYTF. CDR3 nucleotides: TGTGCCAGCAGCTATACGAGGGAGGGAGGCTACACCTTC. The chain employs TRBV11-2 and TRBJ1-2; D ambiguous. The ends were cut back, 4 bases at V and 8 bases at J, with 14 bases in the middle. The CDR3 extends over 13 amino acids. Germline CDR1 is SGHAT and CDR2 is FQNNGV.

This clonotype was counted a few times. The chain is built from TRBV5-1 and TRBJ2-3, with a weak D call TRBD2 (6 bases). There are 17 residues in the CDR3. Germline CDR1 and CDR2: SGHRS and YFSETQ. Trimming removed 0 bases from V and 2 bases from J, with 16 bases in between. DNA for the CDR3: TGCGCCAGCAGCTTGGGGGTTAGCGGCGGAGTCACAGATACGCAGTATTTT. The encoded protein is CASSLGVSGGVTDTQYF.

The table lists this clonotype with a few counts. The chain joins TRBV7-2 to TRBJ1-5; the D gene is possibly TRBD1 (6 bases). The germline CDR1 and CDR2 sequences are SGHTA and FQGNSA. The V and J ends lost 8 bases and 4 bases respectively, with 15 bases between them. The CDR3 is made up of 14 amino acids. The CDR3 sequence: CASRPGGANQPQHF. In nucleotides, the CDR3 is TGTGCCAGCCGGCCGGGGGGCGCGAATCAGCCCCAGCATTTT.